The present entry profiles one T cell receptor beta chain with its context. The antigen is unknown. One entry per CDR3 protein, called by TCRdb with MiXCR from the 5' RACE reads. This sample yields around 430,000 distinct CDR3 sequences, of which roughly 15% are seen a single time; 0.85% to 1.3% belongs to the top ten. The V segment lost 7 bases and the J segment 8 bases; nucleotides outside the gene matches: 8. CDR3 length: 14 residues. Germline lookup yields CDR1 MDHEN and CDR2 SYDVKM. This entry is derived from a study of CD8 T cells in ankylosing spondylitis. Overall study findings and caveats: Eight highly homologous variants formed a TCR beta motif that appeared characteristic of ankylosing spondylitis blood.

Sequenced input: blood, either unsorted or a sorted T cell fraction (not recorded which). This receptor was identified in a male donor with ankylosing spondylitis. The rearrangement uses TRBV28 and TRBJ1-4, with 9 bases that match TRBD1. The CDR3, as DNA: TGTGCCAGCAAACCGGGACAGGGAAGAGAAAAACTGTTTTTT. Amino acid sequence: CASKPGQGREKLFF.